These 22 T cell receptor beta chains were all obtained from the same sample, sequenced in a study of cytomegalovirus exposure and HLA in healthy donors. 60 Vbeta and 13 Jbeta primers were used in PCR. Here immunoSEQ multiplex PCR was the method, and the copy in TCRdb shows in-frame clones only, minus some. The sample yields 150,000 to 200,000 clones, around three quarters seen once. The sample consisted of PBMCs. The receptors here all came from a woman aged 45-60 years in good health and CMV-seronegative.

In the case of this clone: Different DNA sequences within this sample yield the same CDR3. The chain recombines TRBV5-1 with TRBJ2-3; D not resolved. The germline V and J ends were trimmed by 0 bases and 0 bases, with 5 bases remaining between them. CDR3 size: 14 residues. The germline V gene has CDR1 SGHRS and CDR2 YFSETQ. CDR3 in amino acids: CASSLGHSTDTQYF. CDR3 bases: TGCGCCAGCAGCTTGGGACATAGCACAGATACGCAGTATTTT.

The chain uses TRBV11-2 and TRBJ1-1, with D perhaps TRBD1 (6 bases). In germline, CDR1 is SGHAT, CDR2 FQNNGV. The CDR3 sequence is 13 residues long. V lost 5 bases, J lost 4 bases, and 11 bases lay in between. This chain's CDR3 is CASSPGVSTEAFF. The CDR3 region has the DNA TGTGCCAGCAGCCCAGGGGTCAGCACTGAAGCTTTCTTT.

The chain recombines TRBV7-2 with TRBJ1-1; no definite D call. This CDR3 contains 13 residues. Germline CDR1 SGHTA, CDR2 FQGNSA. The V end was cut by 5 bases, the J end by 11 bases, with 18 bases between. CDR3 nucleotides: TGTGCCAGCAGCCCGGGAGGTTTCCCACGGGCTTTCTTT. Translation: CASSPGGFPRAFF.

The chain employs TRBV7-9 and TRBJ1-5, with unresolved D. The CDR3 is made up of 13 amino acids. Germline V gene lookup returns CDR1 SEHNR and CDR2 FQNEAQ (reference sequence). V was clipped by 1 base and J by 4 bases, with 5 bases between them. CDR3 DNA sequence: TGTGCCAGCAGCTTAGGTCCGAATCAGCCCCAGCATTTT. This codes for CASSLGPNQPQHF.

The chain recombines TRBV27 with TRBJ2-1; 10 positions match TRBD2. The CDR3 totals 17 residues. Germline V gene sequence: CDR1 MNHEY, CDR2 SMNVEV (reference sequence). V lost 6 bases and J lost 2; bases outside the gene matches: 10. DNA for the CDR3: TGTGCCAGCAGAGATCCTAGCGGGGGAGTGACCTACAATGAGCAGTTCTTC. It specifies CASRDPSGGVTYNEQFF.

The chain joins TRBV5-1 to TRBJ2-7, with 11 bases that match TRBD2. There are 17 residues in the CDR3. After removal of 3 bases from V and 2 bases from J, the junction contained 10 bases not matched to a gene. CDR1 is SGHRS, CDR2 YFSETQ, per germline. CDR3 sequence: CASSSGVAGGPAYEQYF. The DNA for the CDR3 is TGCGCCAGCAGCTCCGGAGTAGCGGGAGGGCCGGCCTACGAGCAGTACTTC.

V gene TRBV7-2 combines with J gene TRBJ1-2, with 8 bases lining up with TRBD1. Trimming removed 6 bases from V and 8 bases from J; junction bases left unmatched: 8. CDR1 is SGHTA and CDR2 is FQGNSA in the germline V gene. The CDR3 consists of 13 residues. The CDR3 sequence is CASSPGGARGYTF. CDR3 DNA: TGTGCCAGCAGTCCAGGGGGCGCGAGAGGCTACACCTTC.

The V gene is TRBV5-1, the J gene TRBJ2-7, with a tentative D call TRBD1 (5 bases). Germline lookup yields CDR1 SGHRS and CDR2 YFSETQ. CDR3 size: 14 residues. The V and J ends lost 2 bases and 2 bases respectively, with 11 bases between them. The chain's CDR3 is CASSFVQGTYEQYF. The CDR3 DNA follows: TGCGCCAGCAGCTTCGTCCAGGGAACCTACGAGCAGTACTTC.

The J gene is TRBJ2-7, the V gene TRBV14; D gene ambiguous. CDR1 is SGHDN and CDR2 is FVKESK in the germline V gene. The CDR3 has 12 amino acids. Trimming removed 0 bases at V and 4 bases at J, with 4 bases between. CDR3 coding DNA: TGTGCCAGCAGCCAAGACAGGTACGAGCAGTACTTC. As protein: CASSQDRYEQYF.

This clone showed up just a few times. V is TRBV6-1 and J is TRBJ1-4; a weak D match, TRBD1 (5 bases). Germline V gene data show CDR1 as MNHNS and CDR2 as SASEGT. Trimming left V 1 base short and J 10 bases short, with 10 bases between. The CDR3 is 13 residues long. CDR3 protein: CASSEGGGRKLFF. In nucleotides, the CDR3 is TGTGCCAGCAGTGAAGGTGGGGGGAGAAAACTGTTTTTT.

In its sample, this clone was seen once. The chain recombines TRBV7-9 with TRBJ2-5, with 9 bases fitting TRBD2. CDR1 is SEHNR, CDR2 FQNEAQ, per germline (reference sequence). V shed 2 bases, J shed 1 base, and the junction held 11 bases outside the gene matches. This CDR3 is built from 18 residues. CDR3 in DNA: TGTGCCAGCAGCTTAAAGCGCGGGGGGGCTTTGGGCCAAGAGACCCAGTACTTC. It codes for CASSLKRGGALGQETQYF.

The chain joins TRBV15 to TRBJ1-1; D is possibly TRBD1 (5 bases). The germline CDR1 and CDR2 sequences are LNHNV and YYDKDF (reference sequence). Trimming cost V 0 bases and J 12 bases, with 11 bases left between them. This CDR3 is 12 amino acids long. CDR3 loop: CATSRDRGASFF. Here the CDR3 DNA reads TGTGCCACCAGCAGAGATAGGGGCGCGTCTTTCTTT.

The rearrangement links TRBV7-2 to TRBJ2-1; 9 nucleotides align to TRBD1. Per germline, CDR1 SGHTA and CDR2 FQGNSA. The CDR3 has 14 amino acids. V lost 5 bases, J lost 5 bases, and 4 bases stayed unmatched. CDR3 coding DNA: TGTGCCAGCAGCCCCGGGACAGGGAACAATGAGCAGTTCTTC. This encodes CASSPGTGNNEQFF.

The V and J genes are TRBV19 and TRBJ1-1, with a possible D match to TRBD1 (5 bases). Germline assignment: CDR1 LNHDA and CDR2 SQIVND (reference sequence). Trimming took off 0 bases at V and 6 bases at J, with 8 bases between the two ends. There are 13 residues in the CDR3. Here the CDR3 DNA reads TGTGCCAGTAGTATAGAAACAGGCTCTGAAGCTTTCTTT. Translation gives CASSIETGSEAFF.

This clone has a single count. This sequence joins TRBV21-1 and TRBJ2-7; the table assigns TRBD2, which was not confirmed against the DNA. TRBV21-1 is a documented pseudogene. This CDR3 is 17 amino acids long. CDR3 protein: CASSKVGLGGMYYEQYF. CDR3 nucleotides: TGTGCCAGCAGCAAAGTGGGACTAGGCGGGATGTACTACGAGCAGTACTTC.

The rearrangement links TRBV28 to TRBJ2-3, with TRBD1 matching over 9 bases. V trimming: 6 bases; J trimming: 3 bases; junction bases outside the gene matches: 10. This CDR3 contains 16 residues. The germline gives CDR1 MDHEN, CDR2 SYDVKM. CDR3 sequence: CASRSTGGWMTDTQYF. Here the CDR3 DNA reads TGTGCCAGCAGATCCACAGGGGGCTGGATGACAGATACGCAGTATTTT.

V and J are TRBV18 and TRBJ2-1; TRBD2 aligns across 11 bases. CDR1 KGHSH and CDR2 LQKENI come from the germline V gene. The CDR3 runs to 16 residues. Losses at the gene ends were 1 base for V and 7 bases for J; bases not matched to a gene: 6. The CDR3 nucleotides read TGTGCCAGCTCACCACAGGTAGCGGGGGGGCAAAATGAGCAGTTCTTC. It encodes CASSPQVAGGQNEQFF.

The chain employs TRBV7-6 and TRBJ2-5, with 8 bases identical to TRBD2. Germline CDR1 SGHVS, CDR2 FNYEAQ. The trim removed 3 bases at V and 4 bases at J, leaving 10 bases unmatched. The CDR3 extends over 16 amino acids. CDR3 coding DNA: TGTGCCAGCAGCTTTGAGCCTTGGACTAGCTCAGAGACCCAGTACTTC. Its translation: CASSFEPWTSSETQYF.

This chain joins TRBV6-6 and TRBJ2-5, with TRBD2 matching 11 bases. The trim removed 6 bases at V and 5 bases at J, leaving 2 bases unmatched. Germline-derived CDR1 and CDR2 are MNHNY and SVGAGI (reference sequence). The CDR3 covers 13 residues. The CDR3 loop reads CASRTSGGETQYF. The CDR3 DNA reads TGTGCCAGCAGAACTAGCGGGGGTGAGACCCAGTACTTC.

This clone was picked up a small number of times. V gene TRBV28 combines with J gene TRBJ2-1; possible D gene TRBD2, 5 bases. CDR1 and CDR2 (germline): MDHEN, SYDVKM. This CDR3 has 19 residues. The V end lost 5 bases, the J end lost 0 bases, and 23 bases lay between the germline ends. CDR3 DNA: TGTGCCAGCAGTCTCCTATGGCCCCCGGGGTTAAGCTCCTACAATGAGCAGTTCTTC. It translates to CASSLLWPPGLSSYNEQFF.

The chain is built from TRBV5-1 and TRBJ1-2; perhaps TRBD1 as D (6 bases). Germline values: CDR1 SGHRS, CDR2 YFSETQ. V was clipped by 4 bases and J by 8 bases, with 12 bases between them. The CDR3 totals 12 residues. The CDR3 loop reads CASSVDSWGYTF. The CDR3 DNA reads as TGCGCCAGCAGCGTGGACAGCTGGGGCTACACCTTC. The full variable domain, with the rest looked up from reference TRBV5-1 and TRBJ1-2, is KAGVTQTPRYLIKTRGQQVTLSCSPISGHRSVSWYQQTPGQGLQFLFEYFSETQRNKGNFPGRFSGRQFSNSRSEMNVSTLELGDSALYLCASSVDSWGYTFGSGTRLTVV.

CDR3: CASSYPGLAEDEQYF. DNA for the CDR3: TGTGCCAGCAGTTACCCGGGACTAGCGGAGGACGAGCAGTACTTC. The chain is built from TRBV6-6 and TRBJ2-7; 11 bases map to TRBD2. The junction had 5 bases not matched to a gene; V was cut back by 2 bases and J by 5 bases. The CDR3 is made up of 15 amino acids. Germline CDR1 and CDR2: MNHNY and SVGAGI (reference sequence).